This T cell receptor beta chain was sequenced in a study of T-cell memory formation after mild COVID-19. Study-wide results and limits: Contracting clones localized mainly to CM and EM when CD4+ and mainly to EMRA when CD8+.

Trimming took 0 bases from V and 4 from J; bases not matched to a gene: 5. CDR1 is LGHNA, CDR2 YNFKEQ, per germline. The CDR3 spans 16 residues. A single record per CDR3 protein comes from TCRdb applying MiXCR to the 5' RACE reads. Found here are about 560,000 distinct CDR3 sequences, approximately 15% of them singletons; the top ten hold about 8.1%. Concerning this clonotype: Its antigen is not known.

The chain uses TRBV4-2 and TRBJ2-1; 8 bases map to TRBD2. Source material: PBMCs or a T cell subset sorted from them (not recorded which). This TCR derives from an adult woman who had mild COVID-19 (a few samples of this study predate the infection). Cell type and time point are not known. The CDR3 coding sequence is TGTGCCAGCAGCCAAGACGGCGCTAGCGGGTACAATGAGCAGTTCTTC. This gives the protein CASSQDGASGYNEQFF.